This T cell receptor (beta chain) emerged from a study of blood T cell repertoires in COVID-19. The trim removed 5 bases at V and 3 bases at J, leaving 6 bases unmatched. CDR3 length: 14 amino acids. Germline CDR1 MNHEY, CDR2 SMNVEV (reference sequence). Assay used: immunoSEQ multiplex PCR; TCRdb lists only in-frame clones, some missing. The table has roughly 80,000 clones, over 75% seen once; the top ten hold approximately 15%. Sequencing input: peripheral blood. The chain carries TRBV27 and TRBJ2-5; TRBD2 aligns across 7 bases. The clonotype originates from a woman in her sixties or seventies with acute or convalescent COVID-19. The CDR3 DNA sequence: TGTGCCAGCAGTCTCGGGACTACCAAAGAGACCCAGTACTTC. It codes for CASSLGTTKETQYF.